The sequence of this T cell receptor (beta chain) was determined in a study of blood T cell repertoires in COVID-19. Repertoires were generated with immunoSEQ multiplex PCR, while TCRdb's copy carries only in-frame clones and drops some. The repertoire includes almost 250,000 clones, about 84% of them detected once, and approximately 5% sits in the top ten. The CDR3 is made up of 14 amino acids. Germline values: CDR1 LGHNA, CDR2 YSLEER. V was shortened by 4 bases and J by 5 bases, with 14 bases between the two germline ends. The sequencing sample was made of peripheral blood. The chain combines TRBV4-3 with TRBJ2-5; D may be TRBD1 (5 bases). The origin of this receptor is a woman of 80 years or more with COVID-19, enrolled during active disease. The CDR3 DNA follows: TGCGCCAGCAGCCTAGGGGTTAGGTCGGAGACCCAGTACTTC. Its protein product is CASSLGVRSETQYF.